The 26 T cell receptor beta chains presented below share a single source sample, sequenced in a study of CD4+ T cells in melanoma. Sequencing used immunoSEQ multiplex PCR; TCRdb keeps in-frame clones, though not all of them. The table records roughly 110,000 clones, about 90% of them present only once. The sequenced sample was peripheral blood. Receptor source: a human donor with melanoma.

The chain couples TRBV9 to TRBJ2-6; D could derive from TRBD1 or TRBD2 (6 bases each). The germline gives CDR1 SGDLS, CDR2 YYNGEE. The CDR3 has 16 residues. The V end was cut by 0 bases, the J end by 4 bases, with 11 bases between. In DNA form, the CDR3 reads TGTGCCAGCAGCGTAGGGGGGGCGGAGGGGGCCAACGTCCTGACTTTC. Its translation: CASSVGGAEGANVLTF.

The gene calls are TRBV5-1 and TRBJ2-5, with D possibly matching TRBD1 (5 bases). This CDR3 has 15 residues. V lost 0 bases, J lost 5 bases, and 14 bases lay in between. Germline loops: CDR1 SGHRS, CDR2 YFSETQ. CDR3 sequence reads: CASSLEILGRETQYF. CDR3 bases: TGCGCCAGCAGCTTGGAAATCCTGGGGCGGGAGACCCAGTACTTC.

This chain uses TRBV7-9 with TRBJ2-5; D assignment may be TRBD1 or TRBD2 (5 bases each). The CDR3 length is 14 residues. Germline V lookup: CDR1 SEHNR, CDR2 FQNEAQ (reference sequence). Trimming shortened V by 1 base and J by 5 bases, and 11 bases separated the two germline ends. CDR3 region: CASSLGGAQETQYF. In DNA, the CDR3 is TGTGCCAGCAGCTTAGGAGGGGCCCAGGAGACCCAGTACTTC.

The chain links TRBV2 to TRBJ2-3, with 9 bases fitting TRBD2. Germline CDR1 is SNHLY and CDR2 is FYNNEI. The length of the CDR3 is 16 residues. After removal of 8 bases from V and 4 bases from J, the junction contained 13 bases not matched to a gene. CDR3 in DNA: TGTGCCAGCCCTTTCCAGCGGGGGGCCGGGGCAGATACGCAGTATTTT. Its translation: CASPFQRGAGADTQYF.

The chain carries TRBV2 and TRBJ2-1, with D possibly TRBD2 on 6 matching bases. The germline V gene encodes CDR1 SNHLY and CDR2 FYNNEI. The length of the CDR3 is 15 residues. V was shortened by 4 bases and J by 8 bases, with 18 bases between the two germline ends. The CDR3: CASSGEARMVDEQFF. DNA of the CDR3: TGTGCCAGCAGTGGGGAGGCTCGAATGGTCGATGAGCAGTTCTTC.

The chain couples TRBV6-5 to TRBJ1-3; D is perhaps TRBD1 (5 bases). CDR1 and CDR2 (germline): MNHEY, SVGAGI. V was cut by 0 bases and J by 0 bases, with 9 bases left in between. CDR3 length: 16 amino acids. The CDR3 coding sequence is TGTGCCAGCAGTTACTCGTGGAGGGGCTCTGGAAACACCATATATTTT. It codes for CASSYSWRGSGNTIYF.

This sequence joins TRBV19 and TRBJ2-7, with TRBD2 matching over 8 bases. The CDR3 loop spans 15 amino acids. CDR1 is LNHDA and CDR2 is SQIVND in the germline V gene (reference sequence). Trimming at V came to 5 bases and at J to 2 bases, leaving 8 bases not matched to a gene. CDR3 residues: CASSVHSGMTYEQYF. CDR3 nucleotide sequence: TGTGCCAGTAGTGTACATAGCGGGATGACCTACGAGCAGTACTTC. Based on the CDR3 plus reference TRBV19 and TRBJ2-7, the full variable domain is DGGITQSPKYLFRKEGQNVTLSCEQNLNHDAMYWYRQDPGQGLRLIYYSQIVNDFQKGDIAEGYSVSREKKESFPLTVTSAQKNPTAFYLCASSVHSGMTYEQYFGPGTRLTVT.

The J gene is TRBJ2-5, the V gene TRBV28; TRBD1 aligns across 7 bases. The CDR3 is 15 amino acids. V shed 3 bases, J shed 1 base, and the junction held 5 bases outside the gene matches. Looked up from germline, CDR1 is MDHEN and CDR2 is SYDVKM. CDR3 DNA: TGTGCCAGCAGTTTTAAGGGGGCCTTCCAAGAGACCCAGTACTTC. Protein product: CASSFKGAFQETQYF.

CDR3 sequence reads: CASSQGRRGRGSYEKLFF. CDR3 bases: TGTGCCAGCAGCCAGGGCAGGCGTGGCAGGGGATCGTATGAAAAACTGTTTTTT. The V gene is TRBV14, the J gene TRBJ1-4; tentatively, D is TRBD1 (6 bases). The CDR3 runs 18 residues. The V gene lost 3 bases and the J gene lost 6 bases, with 23 bases spanning the gap. CDR1 and CDR2 from the germline V gene are SGHDN and FVKESK.

The genes are TRBV2 and TRBJ2-3, with 8 bases identical to TRBD2. The CDR3 has 15 amino acids. J lost 2 bases, V lost 1 base, and 2 bases had no gene match. The germline V gene has CDR1 SNHLY and CDR2 FYNNEI. The CDR3 is CASSEGGLVTDTQYF. The CDR3 nucleotides read TGTGCCAGCAGTGAAGGGGGACTAGTCACAGATACGCAGTATTTT.

The chain carries TRBV18 and TRBJ1-5; D not resolved. The CDR3 spans 15 residues. Trimming removed 6 bases from V and 3 bases from J, with 15 bases in between. Germline V gives CDR1 KGHSH, CDR2 LQKENI. The CDR3 coding sequence is TGTGCCAGCTCGATGGGCGGGAGTCACAATCAGCCCCAGCATTTT. It specifies CASSMGGSHNQPQHF.

The chain couples TRBV27 to TRBJ2-2; 7 nucleotides match TRBD1. The CDR3 extends over 15 amino acids. With 6 bases clipped from V and 1 base from J, the junction kept 5 bases outside the gene matches. The V gene's germline CDR1 is MNHEY and CDR2 SMNVEV (reference sequence). The CDR3 protein is CASSRQGWNTGELFF. The CDR3 DNA reads as TGTGCCAGCAGCAGACAGGGTTGGAACACCGGGGAGCTGTTTTTT.

V usage is TRBV7-9 and J usage is TRBJ1-3; possible D gene TRBD1, 6 bases. Deletions cut 2 bases from V and 0 bases from J, with 11 bases between. Germline assignment: CDR1 SEHNR and CDR2 FQNEAQ (reference sequence). The CDR3 spans 16 residues. The CDR3 bases are TGTGCCAGCAGCTTACAGGGGATCGGCTCTGGAAACACCATATATTTT. This translates into CASSLQGIGSGNTIYF.

This chain joins TRBV6-5 and TRBJ2-2; D gene uncertain. The CDR3 is 14 residues long. V lost 5 bases and J lost 6, with 13 bases in between. From germline, CDR1 is MNHEY and CDR2 SVGAGI. CDR3 in DNA: TGTGCCAGCAGTAAGTCGGACCTGGCCGGGGAGCTGTTTTTT. This gives the protein CASSKSDLAGELFF.

V is TRBV30 and J is TRBJ1-5, with 7 nucleotides matching TRBD1. This CDR3 contains 12 residues. Trimming cost V 5 bases and J 4 bases; bases outside gene matches: 2. The germline V gene has CDR1 GTSNPN and CDR2 SVGIG (reference sequence). CDR3 nucleotide sequence: TGTGCCTGGGACAGGGAAAATCAGCCCCAGCATTTT. This translates into CAWDRENQPQHF.

This clone occurred once. The chain couples TRBV5-1 to TRBJ1-1; D perhaps matches TRBD1 (6 bases). V lost 7 bases to trimming and J lost 2 bases, with 18 bases between them. Germline CDR1 is SGHRS and CDR2 is YFSETQ. This CDR3 contains 15 residues. CDR3 sequence reads: CASRTQGLANTEAFF. CDR3 DNA: TGCGCCAGCCGCACACAGGGCTTGGCAAACACTGAAGCTTTCTTT.

V gene TRBV28 combines with J gene TRBJ2-7; D is undetermined. The germline V gene has CDR1 MDHEN and CDR2 SYDVKM. The CDR3 runs 12 residues. V lost 4 bases, J lost 2 bases, and 6 bases lay in between. The CDR3 is CASSYGPYEQYF. The CDR3 region has the DNA TGTGCCAGCAGTTATGGCCCCTACGAGCAGTACTTC.

The rearrangement uses TRBV9 and TRBJ2-3; TRBD2 might be the D (5 bases). V gave up 3 bases and J gave up 0 bases, with 8 bases separating them. This CDR3 comprises 14 residues. Germline CDR1 SGDLS, CDR2 YYNGEE. Here the CDR3 reads CASSATGSTDTQYF. Here the CDR3 DNA reads TGTGCCAGCAGCGCGACGGGAAGCACAGATACGCAGTATTTT.

V gene TRBV29-1 combines with J gene TRBJ1-4; D unclear. Germline CDR1 SQVTM, CDR2 ANQGSEA. V shed 0 bases and J shed 3 bases, with 11 bases lying between them. The CDR3 sequence is 15 residues long. The CDR3 spells CSVEDPTVSNEKLFF. The CDR3 DNA reads TGCAGCGTTGAAGATCCGACGGTTTCTAATGAAAAACTGTTTTTT.

The rearrangement links TRBV11-2 to TRBJ1-1; maybe TRBD1 (5 bases). Germline V gene lookup returns CDR1 SGHAT and CDR2 FQNNGV. The CDR3 is 16 residues long. Trimming cost V 3 bases and J 0 bases, with 14 bases left between them. CDR3 in amino acids: CASSFFDSLLNTEAFF. DNA of the CDR3: TGTGCCAGCAGCTTTTTCGACAGCCTACTGAACACTGAAGCTTTCTTT.

Written as DNA, the CDR3 is TGCGCCAGCAGCCCCGTTAGCGGGGTAGGCACAGATACGCAGTATTTT. Translated, it gives CASSPVSGVGTDTQYF. The chain joins TRBV4-3 to TRBJ2-3; 8 nucleotides match TRBD2. The germline V gene has CDR1 LGHNA and CDR2 YSLEER. Germline trimming cut 4 bases from V and 1 base from J; bases unmatched to any gene: 7. This CDR3 is 16 amino acids long.

The gene calls are TRBV6-6 and TRBJ1-2, with TRBD1 matching 8 bases. With V trimmed by 11 bases and J by 8 bases, 13 bases remained unmatched. The CDR3 spans 13 residues. Germline V gene lookup returns CDR1 MNHNY and CDR2 SVGAGI (reference sequence). CDR3 DNA: TGTGCCGCAGGAAGACAGGGGAAGGAGGGCTACACCTTC. It encodes CAAGRQGKEGYTF.

CDR3 in DNA: TGTGCCAGCAGCCAAGGGACAGCGGGAGCGGAGGAGACCCAGTACTTC. This encodes CASSQGTAGAEETQYF. This chain uses TRBV4-2 with TRBJ2-5; 8 nucleotides align to TRBD2. Germline assignment: CDR1 LGHNA and CDR2 YNFKEQ. Losses at the gene ends were 1 base for V and 5 bases for J; bases not matched to a gene: 9. The CDR3 contains 16 residues.

This clone was recorded a few times. A read error may produce the germline difference seen at one junction end. The chain carries TRBV10-1 and TRBJ2-1; a weak D match, TRBD1 (5 bases). CDR3 size: 11 residues. Germline V gene data show CDR1 as WNHNN and CDR2 as SYGVQD (reference sequence). The CDR3 protein is CASSESWGALF. As DNA, the CDR3 is TGCGCCAGCAGTGAGTCCTGGGGCGCACTCTTC.

The V and J genes are TRBV7-3 and TRBJ2-7; maybe TRBD1 (6 bases). The CDR3 length is 15 residues. Germline CDR1 is SGHTA and CDR2 is FQGTGA. The germline V and J ends were trimmed by 0 bases and 3 bases, with 12 bases remaining between them. CDR3 DNA: TGTGCCAGCAGCTTAACCTCTACAGGGATCTACGAGCAGTACTTC. Its translation: CASSLTSTGIYEQYF. Full variable domain (remainder filled in from reference TRBV7-3 and TRBJ2-7): GAGVSQTPSNKVTEKGKYVELRCDPISGHTALYWYRQSLGQGPEFLIYFQGTGAADDSGLPNDRFFAVRPEGSVSTLKIQRTERGDSAVYLCASSLTSTGIYEQYFGPGTRLTVT.

This sequence joins TRBV4-2 and TRBJ2-7; D gene ambiguous. The V end was cut by 0 bases, the J end by 1 base, with 7 bases between. In germline, CDR1 is LGHNA, CDR2 YNFKEQ. This CDR3 region has 14 residues. CDR3: CASSQEPASYEQYF. The CDR3 nucleotides read TGTGCCAGCAGCCAAGAACCAGCTTCCTACGAGCAGTACTTC.